The clone carrying this T cell receptor beta chain has a single count. Its antigen remains unknown. These data belong to a study of pediatric ulcerative colitis. Broader study findings: No controls had the two rectal clonotypes shared by ulcerative colitis patients. Total lymphocyte DNA, not sorted subsets, was the template. Blood samples from a couple of patients yielded substantially fewer templates and were excluded from blood-rectal overlap analysis.

The CDR3 consists of 14 residues. Germline-derived CDR1 and CDR2 are MNHEY and SMNVEV (reference sequence). V was clipped by 3 bases and J by 4 bases, with 9 bases between them. Assay used: immunoSEQ multiplex PCR; TCRdb lists only in-frame clones, some missing. Among tens of thousands of clones listed, 85% to 90% were seen once. Material for sequencing was blood. The TCR comes from a boy under 18 with severe ulcerative colitis. The rearrangement links TRBV27 to TRBJ1-4; unclear D gene. CDR3 nucleotide sequence: TGTGCCAGCAGTTTGACGTATCTTAATGAAAAACTGTTTTTT. Amino acids: CASSLTYLNEKLFF.